A selection of T cell receptor beta chains follows, all from one sample in a study of metastatic and nonmetastatic thyroid tumors. Using MiXCR, TCRdb reanalyzed the PCR reads. The repertoire holds roughly 40,000 clones, with around 16% as singletons. The sequenced sample consisted of blood. These receptors were taken from a female donor with papillary thyroid cancer or a benign thyroid nodule (not recorded which). Some clones in this sample may be carry-over from other donors' samples. CDR3s include the opening cysteine and the closing phenylalanine or tryptophan. Fields, in order: clone size, V gene, D gene, J gene, CDR3 protein, CDR3 DNA. D genes are given only for firm matches. Only some rows state a clone size, as once, few, many or a class for expanded clones.

many	TRBV7-7	-	TRBJ1-1	CASSHRANTEAFF	TGTGCTAGCAGCCACAGGGCCAACACTGAAGCTTTCTTT
many	TRBV15	-	TRBJ1-2	CATSRVAGGTYGYTF	TGTGCCACCAGCAGAGTTGCAGGCGGGACTTATGGCTACACCTTC
many	TRBV20-1	-	TRBJ2-1	CSAPTGPEQFF	TGCAGTGCCCCTACAGGGCCCGAGCAGTTCTTC
-	TRBV15	-	TRBJ1-1	CATSRDSEGSTEAFF	TGTGCCACCAGCAGAGATTCGGAGGGGAGCACTGAAGCTTTCTTT
medium-sized	TRBV12-3/TRBV12-4	-	TRBJ2-7	CASSSGAAYEQYF	TGTGCCAGCAGTTCAGGGGCGGCCTACGAGCAGTACTTC
many	TRBV6-5	-	TRBJ2-5	CASSYGVTYGSSETQYF	TGTGCCAGCAGTTATGGGGTTACCTACGGGAGCAGTGAGACCCAGTACTTC
-	TRBV11-3	-	TRBJ2-7	CASSLGKGKGVDEQYF	TGTGCCAGCAGCTTAGGCAAGGGAAAGGGGGTGGACGAGCAGTACTTC
many	TRBV9	-	TRBJ1-1	CASSDKGTEAFF	TGTGCCAGCAGCGATAAGGGGACTGAAGCTTTCTTT
-	TRBV7-8	-	TRBJ2-1	CASSLEAGGTYNEQFF	TGTGCCAGCAGCTTAGAGGCAGGTGGCACCTACAATGAGCAGTTCTTC
many	TRBV5-1	TRBD1	TRBJ1-5	CASRPDRGPQPQHF	TGCGCCAGCAGGCCTGACAGGGGGCCTCAGCCCCAGCATTTT
many	TRBV9	-	TRBJ1-1	CASSVDSGFSTEAFF	TGTGCCAGCAGCGTAGACTCAGGGTTTTCCACTGAAGCTTTCTTT
-	TRBV11-3	-	TRBJ2-1	CASSMEGWNNEQFF	TGTGCCAGCAGCATGGAGGGGTGGAACAATGAGCAGTTCTTC
many	TRBV27	TRBD1	TRBJ2-7	CASSSGQGLHEQYF	TGTGCCAGCAGTTCTGGACAGGGACTGCACGAGCAGTACTTC
-	TRBV19	-	TRBJ1-1	CASIPGILNTEAFF	TGTGCCAGTATTCCCGGTATTCTTAACACTGAAGCTTTCTTT